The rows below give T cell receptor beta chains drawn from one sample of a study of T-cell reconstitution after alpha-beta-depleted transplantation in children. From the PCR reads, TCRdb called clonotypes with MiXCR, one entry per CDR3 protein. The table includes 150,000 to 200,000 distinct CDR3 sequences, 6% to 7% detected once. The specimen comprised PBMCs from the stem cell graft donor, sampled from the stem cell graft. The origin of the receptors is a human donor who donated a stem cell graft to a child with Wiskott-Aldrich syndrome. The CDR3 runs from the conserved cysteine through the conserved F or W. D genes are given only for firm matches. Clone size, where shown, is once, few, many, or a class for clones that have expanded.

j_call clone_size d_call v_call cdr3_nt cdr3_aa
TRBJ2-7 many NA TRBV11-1 TGTGCCAGCAGCACGAGGGTAGGCTACGAGCAGTACTTC CASSTRVGYEQYF
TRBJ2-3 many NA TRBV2 TGTGCCAGCCGGAGGAATTCGAATACAGATACGCAGTATTTT CASRRNSNTDTQYF
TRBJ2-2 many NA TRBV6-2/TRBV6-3 TGTGCCAGCAGCCTAGGGAAGGGTTGGACCGGGGAGCTGTTTTTT CASSLGKGWTGELFF
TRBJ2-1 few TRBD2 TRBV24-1 TGTGCCACCAGCCCCGGGACTAGGAGCTCCTACAATGAGCAGTTCTTC CATSPGTRSSYNEQFF
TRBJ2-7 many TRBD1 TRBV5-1 TGCGCCAGCACATCCGGGACAGGGATAGTGGGATCCTACGAGCAGTACTTC CASTSGTGIVGSYEQYF
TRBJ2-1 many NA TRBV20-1 TGCAGTGCCGCAAGGGGGGACTCCTACAATGAGCAGTTCTTC CSAARGDSYNEQFF
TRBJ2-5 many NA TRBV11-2 TGTGCCAGCAGCTTATGGGAGAGAGAGACCCAGTACTTC CASSLWERETQYF
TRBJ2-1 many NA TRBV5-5 TGTGCCAGCAGAACCCGGGACCAGTACAATGAGCAGTTCTTC CASRTRDQYNEQFF
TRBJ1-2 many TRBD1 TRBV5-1 TGCGCCAGCAGCTTGGCAGGACAGGGGGTCTATGGCTACACCTTC CASSLAGQGVYGYTF
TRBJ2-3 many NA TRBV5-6 TGTGCCAGCAGCTTGTGGTCCGAGCTGGATACGCAGTATTTT CASSLWSELDTQYF
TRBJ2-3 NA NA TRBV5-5 TGTGCCAGGAGCCCCCGGGGAAGAGATACGCAGTATTTT CARSPRGRDTQYF
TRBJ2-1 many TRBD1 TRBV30 TGTGCCTGGAGTGTAACACAGGGGGTCAACAATGAGCAGTTCTTC CAWSVTQGVNNEQFF
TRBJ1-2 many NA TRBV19 TGTGCCAGTAAACGGGATACTAACTATGGCTACACCTTC CASKRDTNYGYTF
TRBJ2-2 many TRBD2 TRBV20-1 TGCAGTGCTAGACTATTTAGCGGGAGACCCAACACCGGGGAGCTGTTTTTT CSARLFSGRPNTGELFF
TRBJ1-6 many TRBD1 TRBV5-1 TGCGCCAGCAGCTTGGGAGGGACAGTTAATTCACCCCTCCACTTT CASSLGGTVNSPLHF
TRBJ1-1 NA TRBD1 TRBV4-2 TGTGCCAGCAGCCTAAGAACAGGGGACACTGAAGCTTTCTTT CASSLRTGDTEAFF
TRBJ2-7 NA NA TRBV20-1 TGCAGTGCTAGAGCGGTCGGCGAGCAGTACTTC CSARAVGEQYF
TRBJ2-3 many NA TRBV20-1 TGCAGTGCTAGTACCCCGAGGGGGATAGATACGCAGTATTTT CSASTPRGIDTQYF
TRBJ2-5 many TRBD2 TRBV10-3 TGTGCCATCAGTGAGGGCCGACTAGCGGGGCAAGAGACCCAGTACTTC CAISEGRLAGQETQYF
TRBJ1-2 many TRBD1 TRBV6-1 TGTGCCAGCAGACCCGGGACAGGGGGCCCTGGCTACACCTTC CASRPGTGGPGYTF
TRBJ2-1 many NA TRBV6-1 TGTGCCAGCAGCCCCCCGGGGGGCGCCTACAATGAGCAGTTCTTC CASSPPGGAYNEQFF
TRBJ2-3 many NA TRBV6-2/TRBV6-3 TGTGCCAGCAGACAGCGACCGTCCAAAGATACGCAGTATTTT CASRQRPSKDTQYF
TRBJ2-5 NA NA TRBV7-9 TGTGCCAGCAGCACCCCGGGGGGCCTCGCAGAGACCCAGTACTTC CASSTPGGLAETQYF
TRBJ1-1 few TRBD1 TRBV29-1 TGCAGCGTTGGGGGGGACAGGGGAGCTTTCTTT CSVGGDRGAFF
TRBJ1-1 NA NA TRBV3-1 TGTGCCAGCAGCCAAGAAATGCCCCGGGGGTTGGCTTTCTTT CASSQEMPRGLAFF
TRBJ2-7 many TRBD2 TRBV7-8 TGTGCCAGCAGGTCTCTCGGGGGACTAGCGGTCCCCTCCTACGAGCAGTACTTC CASRSLGGLAVPSYEQYF
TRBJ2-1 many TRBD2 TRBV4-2 TGTGCCAGCAGCCTTGGATTGGGGGGGAAGTACAATGAGCAGTTCTTC CASSLGLGGKYNEQFF
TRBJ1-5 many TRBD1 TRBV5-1 TGCGCCAGCAGCCTTACCGGGACAGGGGGCCAGCCCCAGCATTTT CASSLTGTGGQPQHF